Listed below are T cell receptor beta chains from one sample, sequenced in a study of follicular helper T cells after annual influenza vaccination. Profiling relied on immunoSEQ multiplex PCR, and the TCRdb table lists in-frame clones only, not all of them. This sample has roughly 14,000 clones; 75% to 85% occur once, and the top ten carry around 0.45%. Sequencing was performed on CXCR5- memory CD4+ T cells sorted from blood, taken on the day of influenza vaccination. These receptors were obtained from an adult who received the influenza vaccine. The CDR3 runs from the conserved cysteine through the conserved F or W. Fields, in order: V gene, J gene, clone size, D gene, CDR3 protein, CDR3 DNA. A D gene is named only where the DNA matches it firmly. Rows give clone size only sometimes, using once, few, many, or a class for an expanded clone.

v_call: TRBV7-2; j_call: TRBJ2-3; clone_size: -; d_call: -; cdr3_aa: CASSLELGSQYF; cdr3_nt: TGTGCCAGCAGCTTAGAACTGGGGTCGCAGTATTTT
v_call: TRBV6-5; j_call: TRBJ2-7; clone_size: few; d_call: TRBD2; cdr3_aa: CASKRGDPSYEQYF; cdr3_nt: TGTGCCAGCAAGCGGGGGGACCCCTCCTACGAGCAGTACTTC
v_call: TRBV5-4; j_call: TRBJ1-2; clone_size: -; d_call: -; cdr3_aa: CASSLGIRDYGYTF; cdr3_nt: TGTGCCAGCAGCTTGGGTATTAGAGACTATGGCTACACCTTC
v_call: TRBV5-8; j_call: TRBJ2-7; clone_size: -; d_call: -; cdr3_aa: CASSSKRVPSSYEQYF; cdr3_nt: TGTGCCAGCAGCTCAAAGAGGGTGCCCAGCTCCTACGAGCAGTACTTC
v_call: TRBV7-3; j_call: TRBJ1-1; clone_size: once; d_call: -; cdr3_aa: CASSSTQNTEAFF; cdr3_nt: TGTGCCAGCAGCTCTACACAGAACACTGAAGCTTTCTTT
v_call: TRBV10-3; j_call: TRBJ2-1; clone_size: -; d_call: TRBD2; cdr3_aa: CAISGDLAGNSYNEQFF; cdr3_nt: TGTGCCATCAGTGGAGACTTAGCGGGAAACTCCTACAATGAGCAGTTCTTC
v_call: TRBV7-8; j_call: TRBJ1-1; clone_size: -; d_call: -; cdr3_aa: CASSLTSQGGTEAFF; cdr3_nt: TGTGCCAGCAGCTTAACCTCGCAAGGGGGGACTGAAGCTTTCTTT
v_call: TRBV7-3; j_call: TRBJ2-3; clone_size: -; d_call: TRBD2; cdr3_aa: CASSPSGGGDTQYF; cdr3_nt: TGTGCCAGCAGCCCTAGCGGGGGGGGAGATACGCAGTATTTT
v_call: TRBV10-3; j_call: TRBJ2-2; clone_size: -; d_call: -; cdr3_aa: CAISEVAPTGELFF; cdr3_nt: TGTGCCATCAGTGAGGTGGCACCCACCGGGGAGCTGTTTTTT
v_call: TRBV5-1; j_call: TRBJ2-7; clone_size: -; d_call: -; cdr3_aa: CASSREGIEQYF; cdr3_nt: TGCGCCAGCAGCCGCGAGGGCATTGAGCAGTACTTC
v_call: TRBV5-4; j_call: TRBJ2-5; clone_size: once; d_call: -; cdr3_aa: CASSLDDRPQETQYF; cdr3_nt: TGTGCCAGCAGCTTGGATGACAGGCCCCAAGAGACCCAGTACTTC
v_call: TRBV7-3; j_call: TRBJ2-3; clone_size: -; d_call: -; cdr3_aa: CASSPNAGSQDTQYF; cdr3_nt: TGTGCCAGCAGCCCTAACGCGGGGTCGCAGGATACGCAGTATTTT
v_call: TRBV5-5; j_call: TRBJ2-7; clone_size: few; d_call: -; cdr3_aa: CASSPRQGGLGEQYF; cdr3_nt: TGTGCCAGCAGCCCCAGACAGGGAGGGCTAGGAGAGCAGTACTTC
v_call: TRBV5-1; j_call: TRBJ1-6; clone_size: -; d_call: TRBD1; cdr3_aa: CASSSAGTVTYNSPLHF; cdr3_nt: TGCGCCAGCAGCTCCGCCGGGACAGTAACCTATAATTCACCCCTCCACTTT
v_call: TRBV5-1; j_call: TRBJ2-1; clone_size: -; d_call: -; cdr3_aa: CASSYTYNEQFF; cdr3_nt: TGCGCCAGCAGCTACACTTACAATGAGCAGTTCTTC
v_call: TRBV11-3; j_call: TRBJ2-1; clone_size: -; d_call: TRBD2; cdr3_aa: CASSSRATSGGRYNEQFF; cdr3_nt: TGTGCCAGCAGCTCACGGGCGACTAGCGGGGGGCGCTACAATGAGCAGTTCTTC
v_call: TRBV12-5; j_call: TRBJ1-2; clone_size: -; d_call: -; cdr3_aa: CASGLNRDYGYTF; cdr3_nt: TGTGCTAGTGGTTTGAACAGGGACTATGGCTACACCTTC
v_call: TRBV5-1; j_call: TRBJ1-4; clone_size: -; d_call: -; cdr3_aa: CASSLDGLTNEKLFF; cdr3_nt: TGCGCCAGCAGCTTGGATGGGTTGACTAATGAAAAACTGTTTTTT
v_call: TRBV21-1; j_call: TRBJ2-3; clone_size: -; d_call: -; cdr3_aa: CASSKESRDWGDTDTQYF; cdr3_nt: TGTGCCAGCAGCAAAGAGTCCCGGGACTGGGGAGACACAGATACGCAGTATTTT
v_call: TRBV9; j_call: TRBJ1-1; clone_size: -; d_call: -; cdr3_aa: CASSASPIFGTEAFF; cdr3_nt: TGTGCCAGCAGCGCCAGCCCTATCTTTGGCACTGAAGCTTTCTTT
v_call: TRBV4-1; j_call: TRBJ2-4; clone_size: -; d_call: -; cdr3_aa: CASSQGGKENIQYF; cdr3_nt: TGCGCCAGCAGCCAAGGGGGGAAGGAAAACATTCAGTACTTC
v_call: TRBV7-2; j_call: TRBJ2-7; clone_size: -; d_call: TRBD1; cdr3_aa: CASSVDRASYEQYF; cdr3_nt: TGTGCCAGCAGCGTAGACAGGGCATCCTACGAGCAGTACTTC
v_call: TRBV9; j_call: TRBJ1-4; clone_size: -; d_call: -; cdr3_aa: CASSGGQRNEKLFF; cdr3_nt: TGTGCCAGCAGCGGGGGCCAACGTAATGAAAAACTGTTTTTT
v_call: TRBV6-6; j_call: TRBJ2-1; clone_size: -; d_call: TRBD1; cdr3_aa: CASSRARTGVLEQFF; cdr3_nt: TGTGCCAGCAGTCGTGCTCGGACAGGGGTCCTTGAGCAGTTCTTC
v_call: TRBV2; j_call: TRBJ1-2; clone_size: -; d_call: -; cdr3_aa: CASSVPDFNGYTF; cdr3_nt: TGTGCCAGCAGTGTCCCCGATTTCAATGGCTACACCTTC
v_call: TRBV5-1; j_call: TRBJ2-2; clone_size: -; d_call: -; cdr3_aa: CASSLGGLYTGELFF; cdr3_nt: TGCGCCAGCAGCTTGGGGGGACTCTACACCGGGGAGCTGTTTTTT
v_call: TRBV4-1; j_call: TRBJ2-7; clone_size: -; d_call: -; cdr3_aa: CASSQEHMLGFSGMPSYEQYF; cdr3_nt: TGCGCCAGCAGCCAAGAGCACATGCTAGGCTTTAGCGGAATGCCTTCCTACGAGCAGTACTTC
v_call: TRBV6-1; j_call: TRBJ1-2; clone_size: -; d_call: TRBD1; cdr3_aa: CASSETITGVGGYTF; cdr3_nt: TGTGCCAGCAGCGAAACAATTACAGGGGTCGGGGGCTACACCTTC
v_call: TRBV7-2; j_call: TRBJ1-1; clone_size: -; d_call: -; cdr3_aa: CASSLGGGGGTEAFF; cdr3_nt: TGTGCCAGCAGCTTAGGCGGGGGCGGGGGCACTGAAGCTTTCTTT
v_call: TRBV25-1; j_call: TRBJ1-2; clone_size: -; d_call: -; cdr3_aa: CASSALQGRGNYGYTF; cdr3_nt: TGTGCCAGCAGTGCTCTACAGGGCAGGGGAAACTATGGCTACACCTTC
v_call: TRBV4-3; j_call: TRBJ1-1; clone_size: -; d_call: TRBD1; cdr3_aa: CASSQDGRQGKAFF; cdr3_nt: TGCGCCAGCAGCCAAGACGGGAGACAGGGTAAAGCTTTCTTT
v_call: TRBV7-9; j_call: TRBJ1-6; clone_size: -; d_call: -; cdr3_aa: CASSSDRVNSPLHF; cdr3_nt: TGTGCCAGCAGCTCCGACAGAGTTAATTCACCCCTCCACTTT
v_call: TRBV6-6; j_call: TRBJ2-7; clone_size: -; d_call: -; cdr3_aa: CASSKDGSSYEQYF; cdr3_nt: TGTGCCAGCAGTAAAGACGGGTCCTCCTACGAGCAGTACTTC
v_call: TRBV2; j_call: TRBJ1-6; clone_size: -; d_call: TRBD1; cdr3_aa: CASSRDSGSYNSPLHF; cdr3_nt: TGTGCCAGCAGCCGGGACAGTGGCTCCTATAATTCACCCCTCCACTTT
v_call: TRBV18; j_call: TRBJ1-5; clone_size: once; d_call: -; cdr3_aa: CASSPPRSPGEGNQPQHF; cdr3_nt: TGTGCCAGCTCACCACCGAGAAGCCCGGGTGAAGGCAATCAGCCCCAGCATTTT
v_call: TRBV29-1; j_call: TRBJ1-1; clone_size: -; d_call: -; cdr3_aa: CSGKARAFNTEAFF; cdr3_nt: TGCAGCGGCAAAGCCAGAGCTTTTAACACTGAAGCTTTCTTT
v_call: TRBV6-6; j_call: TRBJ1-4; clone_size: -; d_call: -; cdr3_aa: CASSHNPAREKLFF; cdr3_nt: TGTGCCAGCAGTCACAACCCGGCACGTGAAAAACTGTTTTTT
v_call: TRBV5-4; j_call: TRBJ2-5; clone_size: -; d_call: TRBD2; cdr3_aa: CASSFSSGGERETQYF; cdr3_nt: TGTGCCAGCAGCTTCTCTAGCGGGGGAGAGAGAGAGACCCAGTACTTC
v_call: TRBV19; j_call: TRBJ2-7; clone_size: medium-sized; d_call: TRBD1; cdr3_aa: CANQTGLPYEQYF; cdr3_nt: TGTGCCAACCAGACAGGGCTCCCGTACGAGCAGTACTTC
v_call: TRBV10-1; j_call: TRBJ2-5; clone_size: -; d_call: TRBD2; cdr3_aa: CASSVGGAETQYF; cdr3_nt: TGCGCCAGCAGTGTCGGGGGGGCTGAGACCCAGTACTTC
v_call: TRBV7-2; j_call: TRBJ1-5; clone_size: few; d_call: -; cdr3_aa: CASSFTVYQPQHF; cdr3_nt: TGTGCCAGCAGCTTCACAGTCTATCAGCCCCAGCATTTT
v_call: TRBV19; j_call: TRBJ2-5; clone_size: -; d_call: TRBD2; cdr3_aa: CASLSTASGRETQYF; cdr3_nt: TGTGCCAGTCTTAGTACGGCTAGCGGGAGAGAGACCCAGTACTTC
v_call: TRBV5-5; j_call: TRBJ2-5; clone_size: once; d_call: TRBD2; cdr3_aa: CASSRGGTSGGAPETQYF; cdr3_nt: TGTGCCAGCAGCCGCGGCGGGACTAGCGGGGGGGCCCCGGAGACCCAGTACTTC
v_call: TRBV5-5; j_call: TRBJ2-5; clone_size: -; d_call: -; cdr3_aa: CASSFSETQYF; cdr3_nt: TGTGCCAGCAGCTTCTCAGAGACCCAGTACTTC
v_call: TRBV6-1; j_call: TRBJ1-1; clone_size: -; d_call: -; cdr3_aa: CASRFRNTEAFF; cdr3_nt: TGTGCCAGCAGGTTCAGGAACACTGAAGCTTTCTTT
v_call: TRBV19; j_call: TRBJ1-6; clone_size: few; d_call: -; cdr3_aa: CASSRRLNSPLHF; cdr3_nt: TGTGCCAGTAGTCGACGTCTTAATTCACCCCTCCACTTT
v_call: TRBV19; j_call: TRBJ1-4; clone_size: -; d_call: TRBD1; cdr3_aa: CASSLLGQDNEKLFF; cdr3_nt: TGTGCCAGTAGTCTCTTGGGACAGGATAATGAAAAACTGTTTTTT
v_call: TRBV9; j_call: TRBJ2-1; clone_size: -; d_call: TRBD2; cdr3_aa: CASSVRGLAGDYNEQFF; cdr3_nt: TGTGCCAGCAGCGTACGTGGCCTAGCGGGGGACTACAATGAGCAGTTCTTC
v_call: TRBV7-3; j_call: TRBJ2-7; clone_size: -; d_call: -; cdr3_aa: CASSPAGGSSYEQYF; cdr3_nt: TGTGCCAGCAGCCCGGCCGGGGGAAGCTCCTACGAGCAGTACTTC
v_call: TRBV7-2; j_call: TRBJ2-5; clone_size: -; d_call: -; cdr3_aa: CASSLFQGETQYF; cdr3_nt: TGTGCCAGCAGCTTATTCCAGGGGGAGACCCAGTACTTC
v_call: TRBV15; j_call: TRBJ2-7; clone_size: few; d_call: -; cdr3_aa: CATSRDLGQGYEQYF; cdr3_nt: TGTGCCACCAGCAGAGATTTGGGGCAGGGCTACGAGCAGTACTTC
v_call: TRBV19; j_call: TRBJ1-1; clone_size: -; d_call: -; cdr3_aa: CASSIPQGNTEAFF; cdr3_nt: TGTGCCAGTAGTATCCCCCAGGGAAACACTGAAGCTTTCTTT
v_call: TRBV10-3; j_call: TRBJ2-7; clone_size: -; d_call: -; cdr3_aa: CAISDLRDTPYEQYF; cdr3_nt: TGTGCCATCAGTGATCTCCGGGACACTCCCTACGAGCAGTACTTC
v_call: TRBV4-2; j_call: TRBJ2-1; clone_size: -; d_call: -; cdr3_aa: CASSQDGSSYNEQFF; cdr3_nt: TGTGCCAGCAGCCAAGATGGGTCCTCCTACAATGAGCAGTTCTTC
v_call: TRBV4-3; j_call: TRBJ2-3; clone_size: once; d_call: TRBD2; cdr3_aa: CASSQEWGLATDTQYF; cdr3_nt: TGCGCCAGCAGCCAAGAATGGGGACTAGCCACAGATACGCAGTATTTT
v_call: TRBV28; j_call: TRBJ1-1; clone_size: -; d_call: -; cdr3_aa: CASSLGTGGTEAFF; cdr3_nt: TGTGCCAGCAGTTTAGGGACGGGGGGTACAGAAGCTTTCTTT
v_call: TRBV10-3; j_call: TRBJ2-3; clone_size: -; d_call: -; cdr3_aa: CAISGAHAQYF; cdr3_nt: TGTGCCATCAGTGGTGCCCATGCGCAGTATTTT